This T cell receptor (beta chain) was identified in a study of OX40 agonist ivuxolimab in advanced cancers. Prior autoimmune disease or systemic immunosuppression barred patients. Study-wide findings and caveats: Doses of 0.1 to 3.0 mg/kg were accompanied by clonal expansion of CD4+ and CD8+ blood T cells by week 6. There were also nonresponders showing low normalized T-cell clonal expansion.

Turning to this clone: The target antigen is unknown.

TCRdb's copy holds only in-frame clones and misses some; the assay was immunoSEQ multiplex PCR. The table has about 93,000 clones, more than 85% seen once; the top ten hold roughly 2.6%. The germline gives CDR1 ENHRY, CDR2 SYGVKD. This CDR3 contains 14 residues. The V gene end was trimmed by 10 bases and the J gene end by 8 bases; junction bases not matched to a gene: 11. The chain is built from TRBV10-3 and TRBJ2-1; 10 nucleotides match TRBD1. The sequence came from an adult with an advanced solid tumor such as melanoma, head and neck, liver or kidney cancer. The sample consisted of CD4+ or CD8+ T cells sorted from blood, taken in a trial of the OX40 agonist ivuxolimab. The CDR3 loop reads CATLAGTGDYEQFF. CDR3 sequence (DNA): TGTGCCACCCTAGCCGGGACAGGGGACTATGAGCAGTTCTTC.